This entry describes one TCR beta chain. The treatment was: preoperative locoregional IRX-2 cytokine immunotherapy. Patients received preoperative, locoregional IRX-2 cytokine immunotherapy in a phase Ib study. This record comes from a study of preoperative IRX-2 immunotherapy in early breast cancer. Measured with immunoSEQ multiplex PCR; TCRdb has only the in-frame clones, and not every one. The table has 20,000 to 30,000 clones, about three quarters seen once. The CDR3 sequence is 14 residues long. Germline V gene lookup returns CDR1 WSHSY and CDR2 SAAADI. V lost 1 base and J 5 bases, leaving 12 bases between the germline ends.

This receptor was obtained from a human donor with breast cancer. This chain joins TRBV10-2 and TRBJ2-7; D remains unclear. Sequenced here: lymph node tissue, sampled after IRX-2 immunotherapy. The CDR3 nucleotides are TGCGCCAGCAGTGAGTTACGGGTAGACGACGAGCAGTACTTC. This translates into CASSELRVDDEQYF.